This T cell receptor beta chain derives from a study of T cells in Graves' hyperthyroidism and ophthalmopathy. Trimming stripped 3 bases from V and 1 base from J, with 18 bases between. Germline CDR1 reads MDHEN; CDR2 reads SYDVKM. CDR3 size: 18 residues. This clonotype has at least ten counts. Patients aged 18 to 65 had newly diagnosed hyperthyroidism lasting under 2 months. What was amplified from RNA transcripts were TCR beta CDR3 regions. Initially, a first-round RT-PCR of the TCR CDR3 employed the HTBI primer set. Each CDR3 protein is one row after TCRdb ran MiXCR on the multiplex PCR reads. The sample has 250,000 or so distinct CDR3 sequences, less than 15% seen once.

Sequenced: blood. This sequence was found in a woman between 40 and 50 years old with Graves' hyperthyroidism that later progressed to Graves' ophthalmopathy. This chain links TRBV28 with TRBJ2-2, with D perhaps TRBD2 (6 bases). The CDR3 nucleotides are TGTGCCAGCAGTTTCCGCCTGTTTGGGGAGGAGAACACCGGGGAGCTGTTTTTT. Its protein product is CASSFRLFGEENTGELFF.